A single sample is the source of the 22 T cell receptor beta chains below, sequenced in a study of CD8 T cells in ankylosing spondylitis. Each CDR3 protein is one row after TCRdb ran MiXCR on the 5' RACE reads. The data contain 300,000 to 400,000 distinct CDR3 sequences, roughly 20% of them singletons. Specimen: blood, either unsorted or a sorted T cell fraction (not recorded which). These receptors originate from a male donor with ankylosing spondylitis or in good health (not recorded which).

This clonotype was seen a handful of times. The J gene is TRBJ2-2, the V gene TRBV6-6; D is unresolved. V was shortened by 5 bases and J by 5 bases, with 12 bases between the two germline ends. The germline V gene has CDR1 MNHNY and CDR2 SVGAGI (reference sequence). The CDR3 extends over 14 amino acids. The DNA for the CDR3 is TGTGCCAGCAGTACTCTAGTGCAAACCGGGGAGCTGTTTTTT. This sequence encodes CASSTLVQTGELFF.

The V gene is TRBV9, the J gene TRBJ2-1, with unresolved D. Trimming left V 0 bases short and J 2 bases short, with 18 bases between. Germline values: CDR1 SGDLS, CDR2 YYNGEE. The CDR3 loop spans 18 amino acids. CDR3 sequence (DNA): TGTGCCAGCAGCGTAGGGGTAGCATTAACCCCTACCTACAATGAGCAGTTCTTC. Translating it yields CASSVGVALTPTYNEQFF. Full variable domain (rest looked up from reference TRBV9 and TRBJ2-1): DSGVTQTPKHLITATGQRVTLRCSPRSGDLSVYWYQQSLDQGLQFLIQYYNGEERAKGNILERFSAQQFPDLHSELNLSSLELGDSALYFCASSVGVALTPTYNEQFFGPGTRLTVL.

The V and J genes are TRBV12-3 or TRBV12-4 and TRBJ1-6; tentatively, D is TRBD1 (6 bases). The CDR3 totals 15 residues. Trimming left V 6 bases short and J 7 bases short, with 16 bases between. DNA of the CDR3: TGTGCCAGCAGCCCGACCCCGGGACAAAATTCACCCCTCCACTTT. Residues: CASSPTPGQNSPLHF.

This clonotype was observed a few times. The chain recombines TRBV3-1 with TRBJ2-5, with D maybe TRBD1 (6 bases). The length of the CDR3 is 15 residues. Germline CDR1 and CDR2: LGHDT and YNNKEL (reference sequence). Trimming removed 2 bases from V and 2 bases from J, with 12 bases in between. The CDR3 protein is CASSQTRQAQETQYF. CDR3 DNA: TGTGCCAGCAGCCAAACCCGACAGGCTCAAGAGACCCAGTACTTC.

The chain employs TRBV6-5 and TRBJ2-2; 8 bases fit TRBD1. Germline V lookup: CDR1 MNHEY, CDR2 SVGAGI. The CDR3 totals 14 residues. Trimming took 2 bases from V and 5 from J; bases not matched to a gene: 1. In DNA, the CDR3 is TGTGCCAGCAGTTACCGGACAGGGACCGGGGAGCTGTTTTTT. Protein: CASSYRTGTGELFF.

The chain uses TRBV13 and TRBJ2-5; 8 nucleotides match TRBD1. This CDR3 has 16 amino acids. Germline CDR1 is PRHDT and CDR2 is FYEKMQ (reference sequence). V lost 5 bases to trimming and J lost 2 bases; unmatched junction nucleotides: 10. The CDR3 DNA follows: TGTGCCAGCAGCCCACCCCTAGGACAGGGACAAGAGACCCAGTACTTC. Translation gives CASSPPLGQGQETQYF.

The DNA for the CDR3 is TGTGCCAGCAGGGGACAGGGGCCCACCTTAAAAGAGACCCAGTACTTC. Amino acids: CASRGQGPTLKETQYF. The V call is TRBV6-1, the J call TRBJ2-5, with TRBD1 identical over 10 bases. Germline V gene lookup returns CDR1 MNHNS and CDR2 SASEGT. The V segment lost 6 bases and the J segment 3 bases; nucleotides outside the gene matches: 10. The CDR3 has 16 amino acids.

The V gene is TRBV2, the J gene TRBJ1-2; tentative D call: TRBD1 (5 bases). Trimming shortened V by 2 bases and J by 8 bases, and 18 bases separated the two germline ends. CDR3 size: 15 residues. Germline V lookup: CDR1 SNHLY, CDR2 FYNNEI. The CDR3 bases are TGTGCCAGCAGTGAATCCGGCAGGGAAGTGTACGGCTACACCTTC. Its translation is CASSESGREVYGYTF.

This clonotype was picked up a small number of times. The gene calls are TRBV27 and TRBJ2-1; D remains unclear. With 0 bases removed from V and 9 bases from J, the gap between germline ends came to 12 bases. Germline V gene lookup returns CDR1 MNHEY and CDR2 SMNVEV (reference sequence). The CDR3 has 14 residues. This CDR3 is CASSLSPPTIEQFF. The CDR3 DNA sequence: TGTGCCAGCAGTTTATCCCCTCCCACAATTGAGCAGTTCTTC.

This clonotype was picked up many times. The V and J genes are TRBV12-3 or TRBV12-4 and TRBJ2-1; D not resolved. The CDR3 contains 12 residues. V gave up 3 bases and J gave up 3 bases, with 3 bases separating them. CDR3 nucleotide sequence: TGTGCCAGCAGTTTCGACTACAATGAGCAGTTCTTC. This gives the protein CASSFDYNEQFF.

This clonotype has only a few counts. The rearrangement links TRBV9 to TRBJ1-2; a weak D match, TRBD1 (5 bases). CDR1 is SGDLS and CDR2 is YYNGEE in the germline V gene. V lost 0 bases and J 4 bases, leaving 10 bases between the germline ends. This CDR3 is 14 amino acids long. The CDR3 DNA reads as TGTGCCAGCAGCGTAGAACGGGACTTCTATGGCTACACCTTC. Amino acid sequence: CASSVERDFYGYTF.

The rearrangement uses TRBV12-3 or TRBV12-4 and TRBJ1-1; D is perhaps TRBD1 (6 bases). This CDR3 is built from 13 residues. The V and J ends lost 7 bases and 13 bases respectively, with 22 bases between them. The CDR3 DNA is TGTGCCAGCACCAGGGGCCCTCAACCCAGGGGTTTCTTT. Protein product: CASTRGPQPRGFF.

This clonotype showed up just a few times. V gene TRBV20-1 combines with J gene TRBJ2-7, with TRBD1 identical over 7 bases. This CDR3 region has 13 residues. With 0 bases clipped from V and 4 bases from J, the junction kept 3 bases outside the gene matches. Germline lookup yields CDR1 DFQATT and CDR2 SNEGSKA (reference sequence). The CDR3 protein is CSARDKGAYEQYF. CDR3 coding DNA: TGCAGTGCTAGAGATAAGGGGGCGTACGAGCAGTACTTC.

The V call is TRBV29-1, the J call TRBJ2-7, with a weak D call TRBD2 (6 bases). Per the germline V gene, CDR1 is SQVTM and CDR2 is ANQGSEA. The CDR3 is 14 amino acids. With 0 bases removed from V and 6 bases from J, the gap between germline ends came to 15 bases. The CDR3 loop is CSVEEEGRVAEQYF. The CDR3 nucleotides are TGCAGCGTTGAAGAGGAGGGCAGGGTGGCCGAGCAGTACTTC.

V gene TRBV6-4 combines with J gene TRBJ2-1, with D uncertain. The CDR3 covers 14 residues. Germline V lookup: CDR1 MRHNA, CDR2 SNTAGT. The V and J ends lost 2 bases and 5 bases respectively, with 10 bases between them. CDR3 coding DNA: TGTGCCAGCAGTGACGGAGACGGGCACAATGAGCAGTTCTTC. Residues: CASSDGDGHNEQFF.

The table lists this clonotype with a few counts. The V call is TRBV15, the J call TRBJ2-7; the match to TRBD2 covers 7 bases. The V gene's germline CDR1 is LNHNV and CDR2 YYDKDF (reference sequence). This CDR3 region has 13 residues. V was pared by 3 bases and J by 3 bases, with 2 bases of the junction left unmatched. The CDR3 is CATSRASGYEQYF. The CDR3 DNA follows: TGTGCCACCAGCAGGGCTAGCGGCTACGAGCAGTACTTC.

This chain links TRBV4-1 with TRBJ1-2; 9 bases align to TRBD1. This CDR3 has 17 residues. The V and J ends lost 6 bases and 4 bases, in that order; junction bases with no gene match: 15. Germline lookup yields CDR1 MGHRA and CDR2 YSYEKL. The CDR3 bases are TGCGCCAGCAGTCAACCGCAGGGACAGGGTGACGTCTATGGCTACACCTTC. Translation: CASSQPQGQGDVYGYTF.

This chain connects TRBV11-1 to TRBJ2-3, with 7 bases aligning to TRBD2. Germline assignment: CDR1 SGHAT and CDR2 FQDESV (reference sequence). The CDR3 totals 19 residues. Trimming removed 4 bases from V and 3 bases from J; junction bases left unmatched: 19. The CDR3 reads CASSSPTSTSGEGTDTQYF. CDR3 coding DNA: TGTGCCAGCAGCTCCCCAACCTCTACCAGCGGGGAAGGAACAGATACGCAGTATTTT.

The J gene is TRBJ2-1, the V gene TRBV11-2, with D maybe TRBD2 (5 bases). The CDR3 sequence is 13 residues long. The germline gives CDR1 SGHAT, CDR2 FQNNGV. V lost 5 bases to trimming and J lost 13 bases, with 18 bases between them. As DNA, the CDR3 is TGTGCCAGCAGCCCCGTCGGGGAATTTGGCCAGTTCTTC. Residues: CASSPVGEFGQFF.

This clonotype was found a few times. The chain has TRBV27 and TRBJ2-1, with TRBD2 matching over 7 bases. CDR3 length: 14 residues. Trimming removed 5 bases from V and 6 bases from J; junction bases left unmatched: 7. Germline assignment: CDR1 MNHEY and CDR2 SMNVEV (reference sequence). The CDR3 loop is CASSLAGGGNEQFF. As DNA, the CDR3 is TGTGCCAGCAGTCTCGCGGGCGGGGGCAATGAGCAGTTCTTC.

J is TRBJ1-6 and V is TRBV27; D uncertain. V dropped 3 bases and J dropped 0 bases, with 6 bases sitting between them. Looked up from germline, CDR1 is MNHEY and CDR2 is SMNVEV (reference sequence). The CDR3 is made up of 15 amino acids. The DNA of the CDR3 is TGTGCCAGCAGTTTTGGGTACTCCTATAATTCACCCCTCCACTTT. It specifies CASSFGYSYNSPLHF.

To note about this clonotype: Without the conserved terminal phenylalanine or tryptophan, this CDR3 likely stems from a read error. The CDR3, as DNA: TGTGCCAGCAGCTCAGACAGAAATCAGCCCCAGCATTCT. Translation gives CASSSDRNQPQHS. The chain combines TRBV12-3 or TRBV12-4 with TRBJ1-5; D might be TRBD1 (5 bases). This CDR3 is built from 13 residues. Trimming left V 6 bases short and J 4 bases short, with 10 bases between.